The T cell receptor beta chain described here comes from a study of blood T cell repertoires in COVID-19. Data came from immunoSEQ multiplex PCR; TCRdb stores just in-frame clones and leaves some out. The table includes 250,000 to 300,000 clones, around 90% detected once. To note about this clone: This CDR3 is also generated by other DNA sequences in the sample.

The sequenced sample consisted of peripheral blood. This TCR was sampled from a woman aged 40 to 50 who had recovered from COVID-19.

The CDR3 loop is CASSFAGTGSYEQYF. Written as DNA, the CDR3 is TGTGCCAGCAGTTTTGCCGGGACAGGGTCTTACGAGCAGTACTTC. V usage is TRBV27 and J usage is TRBJ2-7; 9 bases line up with TRBD1. Germline V gene lookup returns CDR1 MNHEY and CDR2 SMNVEV (reference sequence). The CDR3 extends over 15 amino acids. The V segment lost 3 bases and the J segment 4 bases; nucleotides outside the gene matches: 7.